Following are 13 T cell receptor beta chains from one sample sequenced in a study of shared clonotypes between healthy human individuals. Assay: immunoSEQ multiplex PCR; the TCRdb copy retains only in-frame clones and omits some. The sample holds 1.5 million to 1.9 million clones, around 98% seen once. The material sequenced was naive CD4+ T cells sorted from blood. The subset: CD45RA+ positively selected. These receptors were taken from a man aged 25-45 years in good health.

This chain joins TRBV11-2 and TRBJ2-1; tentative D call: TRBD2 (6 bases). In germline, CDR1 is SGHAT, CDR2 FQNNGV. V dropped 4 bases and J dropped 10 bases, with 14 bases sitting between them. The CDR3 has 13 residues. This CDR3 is CASSSGTLPEQFF. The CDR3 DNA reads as TGTGCCAGCAGCTCCGGGACTCTACCCGAGCAGTTCTTC.

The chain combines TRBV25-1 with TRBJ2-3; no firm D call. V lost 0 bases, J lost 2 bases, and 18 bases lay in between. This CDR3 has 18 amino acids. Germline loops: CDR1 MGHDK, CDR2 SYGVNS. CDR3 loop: CASSEYKSGVLVTDTQYF. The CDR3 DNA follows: TGTGCCAGCAGTGAATATAAATCCGGAGTCCTAGTCACAGATACGCAGTATTTT.

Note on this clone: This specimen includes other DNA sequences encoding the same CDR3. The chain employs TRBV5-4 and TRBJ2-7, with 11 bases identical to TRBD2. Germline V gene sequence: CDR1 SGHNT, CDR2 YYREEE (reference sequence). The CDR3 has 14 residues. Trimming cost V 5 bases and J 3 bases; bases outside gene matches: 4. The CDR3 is CASSTTSGSYEQYF. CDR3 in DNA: TGTGCCAGCAGTACAACTAGCGGGAGCTACGAGCAGTACTTC. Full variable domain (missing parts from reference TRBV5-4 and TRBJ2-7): ETGVTQSPTHLIKTRGQQVTLRCSSQSGHNTVSWYQQALGQGPQFIFQYYREEENGRGNFPPRFSGLQFPNYSSELNVNALELDDSALYLCASSTTSGSYEQYFGPGTRLTVT.

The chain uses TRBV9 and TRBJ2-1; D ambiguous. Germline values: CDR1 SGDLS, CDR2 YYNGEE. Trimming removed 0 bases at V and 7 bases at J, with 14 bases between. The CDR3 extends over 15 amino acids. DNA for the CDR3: TGTGCCAGCAGCGTAGCTACCGGGTTATGGAATGAGCAGTTCTTC. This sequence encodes CASSVATGLWNEQFF.

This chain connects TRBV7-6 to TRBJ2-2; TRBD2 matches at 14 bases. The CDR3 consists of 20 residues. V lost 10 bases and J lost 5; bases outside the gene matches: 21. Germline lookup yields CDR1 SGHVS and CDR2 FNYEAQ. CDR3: CATHPADRGLAGVRTGELFF. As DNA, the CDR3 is TGTGCCACCCATCCCGCGGACAGGGGACTAGCGGGAGTCCGGACCGGGGAGCTGTTTTTT.

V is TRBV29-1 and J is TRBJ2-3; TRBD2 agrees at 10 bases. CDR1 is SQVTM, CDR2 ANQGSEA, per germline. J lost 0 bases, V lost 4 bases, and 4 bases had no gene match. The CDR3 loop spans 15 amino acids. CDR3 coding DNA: TGCAGCGTTGTAACTAGCGGGACCAGCACAGATACGCAGTATTTT. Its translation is CSVVTSGTSTDTQYF.

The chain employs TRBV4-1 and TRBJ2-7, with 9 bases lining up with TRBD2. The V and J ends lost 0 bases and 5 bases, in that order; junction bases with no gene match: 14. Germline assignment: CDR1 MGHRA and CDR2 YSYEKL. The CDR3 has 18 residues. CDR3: CASSQDVAGGRVRNEQYF. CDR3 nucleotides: TGCGCCAGCAGCCAAGACGTCGCAGGCGGGAGGGTGAGGAACGAGCAGTACTTC.

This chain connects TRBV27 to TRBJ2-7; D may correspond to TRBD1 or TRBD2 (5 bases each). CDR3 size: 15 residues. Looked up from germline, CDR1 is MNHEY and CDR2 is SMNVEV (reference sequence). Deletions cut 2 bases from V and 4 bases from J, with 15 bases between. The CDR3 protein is CASSLNRGVFYEQYF. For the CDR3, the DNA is TGTGCCAGCAGTTTAAATCGAGGGGTCTTTTACGAGCAGTACTTC.

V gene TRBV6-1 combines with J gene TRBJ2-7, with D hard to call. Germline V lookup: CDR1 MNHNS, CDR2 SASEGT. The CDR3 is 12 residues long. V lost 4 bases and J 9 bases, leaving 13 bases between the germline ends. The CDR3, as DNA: TGTGCCAGCAGTGGAACAGCGTGGGCGCAGTACTTC. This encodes CASSGTAWAQYF.

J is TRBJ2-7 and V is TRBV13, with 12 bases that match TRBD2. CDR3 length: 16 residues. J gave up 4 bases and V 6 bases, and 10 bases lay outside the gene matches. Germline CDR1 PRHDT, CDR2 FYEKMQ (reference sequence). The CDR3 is CASSSTGLAGTYEQYF. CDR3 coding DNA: TGTGCCAGCAGTTCAACCGGACTAGCGGGGACGTACGAGCAGTACTTC.

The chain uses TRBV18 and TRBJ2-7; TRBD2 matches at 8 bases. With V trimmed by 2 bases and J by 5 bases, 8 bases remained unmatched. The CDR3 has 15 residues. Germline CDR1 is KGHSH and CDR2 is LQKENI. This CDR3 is CASSPLAGRQDEQYF. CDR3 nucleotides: TGTGCCAGCTCACCATTAGCGGGACGGCAGGACGAGCAGTACTTC.

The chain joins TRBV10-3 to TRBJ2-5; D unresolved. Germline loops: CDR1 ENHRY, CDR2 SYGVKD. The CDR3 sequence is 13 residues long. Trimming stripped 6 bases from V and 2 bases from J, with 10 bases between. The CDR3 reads CAISQVEQETQYF. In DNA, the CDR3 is TGTGCCATCAGCCAAGTGGAGCAAGAGACCCAGTACTTC.

The CDR3 DNA sequence: TGTGCCTGGAGTCAGCGTCCTAGCTATGGCTACACCTTC. Translated: CAWSQRPSYGYTF. The chain is built from TRBV30 and TRBJ1-2; no firm D call. In germline, CDR1 is GTSNPN, CDR2 SVGIG (reference sequence). The CDR3 has 13 residues. V was cut by 2 bases and J by 4 bases, with 11 bases left in between.